Sequencing of this T cell receptor (beta chain) was carried out in a study of cytomegalovirus exposure and HLA in healthy donors. The study, taken as a whole, reports: Upon later analysis, TCR association rates were observed to vary by HLA locus, being highest for DRB1 and lowest for HLA-C. Earlier analysis looked at TCR beta V segments, and most were productive about 90% or about 30% of the time.

This CDR3 is 14 amino acids long. CDR1 is SGHNT and CDR2 is YYREEE in the germline V gene (reference sequence). This clone was detected only a few times. Its matching antigen is unknown. PCR used 60 Vbeta primers and 13 Jbeta primers. Here immunoSEQ multiplex PCR was the method, and the copy in TCRdb shows in-frame clones only, minus some. The table has about 200,000 clones, over 75% seen once. Sample: PBMCs. The receptor was isolated from a boy between 2 and 10 years old in good health and CMV-seronegative. The J gene is TRBJ2-5, the V gene TRBV5-4; D perhaps matches TRBD1 (5 bases). The end of the DNA fits TRBJ2-7 better, so the J call may be wrong. CDR3 sequence: CASSSRQSSSEQYF. As DNA, the CDR3 is TGTGCCAGCAGCTCACGACAGTCCAGCTCCGAGCAGTACTTC.